This TCR beta chain was identified during a study of T cells after yellow fever vaccination. Whole-study findings and limits: Once the booster was given, most primary-vaccination clones reappeared, at 95% to 98% for CD4 and 88% for CD8.

Trimming removed 6 bases at V and 2 bases at J, with 10 bases between. Germline lookup yields CDR1 MNHEY and CDR2 SVGEGT. This CDR3 is built from 14 residues. A universal primer site and UMIs were added as TCR cDNA was made by 5'RACE template switching. TCRdb ran MiXCR on the 5' RACE reads and lists one entry per CDR3 protein. This table has hundreds of thousands of distinct CDR3 sequences, 11% appearing once. This clonotype was seen ten or more times. Its antigen is not identified. This clonotype originated in a man between 18 and 29 years old who received the YFV17D yellow fever vaccine. The input for sequencing was PBMCs, taken on the day of the first yellow fever vaccination. The chain employs TRBV6-2 or TRBV6-3 and TRBJ2-2, with D possibly being TRBD1 or TRBD2 (5 bases each). The chain's CDR3 is CASSRDGNTGELFF. For the CDR3, the DNA is TGTGCCAGCAGCCGGGACGGAAACACCGGGGAGCTGTTTTTT.